This T cell receptor beta chain comes out of a study of blood T cell repertoires in COVID-19. Study at large: Samples taken during acute and convalescent COVID-19 were collected in the United States, Italy and Spain. In each case, the material was cDNA or gDNA derived from T cells, B-cell-depleted T cells, or PBMCs.

In germline, CDR1 is LNHDA, CDR2 SQIVND (reference sequence). This CDR3 is built from 12 residues. Trimming cost V 9 bases and J 0 bases; bases outside gene matches: 2. Original processing notes: How many nucleated cells were present was estimated from reference gene primer amplification. Method: immunoSEQ multiplex PCR; TCRdb's copy keeps in-frame clones and lacks some. The D gene and trimming were derived from the DNA, and the V and J assignments and clone size from that table. The sample consists of approximately 150,000 clones, 80% to 90% of them appearing once. The chain has TRBV19 and TRBJ2-7, with TRBD1 matching 7 bases. The sequenced sample was peripheral blood. The receptor's source is a man aged 45-65 years who had recovered from COVID-19. CDR3 protein: CASAGGSYEQYF. The DNA of the CDR3 is TGTGCCAGCGCAGGGGGCTCCTACGAGCAGTACTTC.